This TCR beta chain was recorded in a study of identical twins' blood T cells. The V and J ends lost 4 bases and 8 bases respectively, with 12 bases between them. Per the germline V gene, CDR1 is LNHDA and CDR2 is SQIVND (reference sequence). The CDR3 runs to 13 residues. MiXCR was run by TCRdb on the 5' RACE reads, yielding one entry per CDR3 protein. The sample consists of roughly 340,000 distinct CDR3 sequences, roughly 27% of them appearing once. The sequence was obtained from a woman aged 18-49 years in good health. Sequenced: PBMCs. The genes are TRBV19 and TRBJ2-1; D is unresolved. CDR3 nucleotide sequence: TGTGCCAGTAGTAAGGCTTTTTACGATGAGCAGTTCTTC. Translation gives CASSKAFYDEQFF.